The sequence of this T cell receptor (beta chain) was determined in a study of cytomegalovirus exposure and HLA in healthy donors. Use of 60 Vbeta and 13 Jbeta primers characterized the PCR. The data were produced by immunoSEQ multiplex PCR, yet TCRdb's version contains in-frame clones alone and is incomplete. The sample lists 100,000 to 150,000 clones, 70% to 80% occurring once. V lost 3 bases to trimming and J lost 6 bases, with 8 bases between them. The length of the CDR3 is 11 residues. Germline values: CDR1 DFQATT, CDR2 SNEGSKA (reference sequence). Concerning this clone: As yet, its antigen is unknown.

Study-level results: The likely explanation for a cluster of highly shared sequence variants was sequencing artifact. A later analysis, which compared TCR beta chains of equal frequency, found the HLA-associated ones more clonally expanded. Previous analysis showed most TCR beta V segments were productive about 90% or about 30% of the time.

The chain recombines TRBV20-1 with TRBJ1-1, with TRBD1 as a possible D gene (5 bases). This TCR was sampled from a female donor in good health and CMV-seronegative. The sequenced sample consisted of PBMCs. The CDR3: CSASGTAEAFF. The CDR3 region has the DNA TGCAGTGCTAGTGGGACTGCTGAAGCTTTCTTT.